This note documents a single T cell receptor beta chain sequence. This clone has a handful of counts. The clone's antigen remains unknown. No much larger clonotype is one base removed from it; base qualities were not supplied. This record comes from a study of T cell responses to AZD1222 COVID-19 vaccine (dated by TCRdb to the early 2020s). With regard to the full study: TCR sequencing covered roughly 230 trial participants: 207 given two doses of AZD1222 and 26 given two doses of MenACWY control vaccine. Trial participants were enrolled into age subgroups of 18-55, 56-69 and 70-plus years, which contained about 150, 27 and 61 TCR-sequenced participants, respectively. The research as a whole found: Most participants were white British and females outnumbered males, and the authors suggested that clonal diversity may have been underestimated. Conclusions about previously exposed vaccinees are limited, since just five or six AZD1222 recipients were seropositive for SARS-CoV-2 at baseline. CD4 TCRs associated with the vaccine covered the entire spike protein, and the dominant responses were in regions 160-218 and 743-854. After two AZD1222 doses, spike-specific TCR breadth and depth were significantly higher than at day 0 and than in MenACWY recipients. The 56-69-year group was small, and its depth increase did not reach significance, likely because of low power. Epitopes outside the regions mutated in the B.1.351 and B.1.1.7 variants were reportedly recognized by nearly half of the unique spike-specific TCRs. Because no day 14 peak-response samples were available, repertoires were characterized only after the peak T cell response.

This specimen's time point label, per the study, means: baseline before first vaccination. The treatment or condition label, read with the paper, signifies: meningococcal conjugate vaccine given as trial control. Vaccinee samples were obtained from the UK trials COV001 and COV002, which included a single-blind randomized controlled phase 2/3 trial of AZD1222 (ChAdOx1 nCoV-19) in healthy adults. Trial participant PBMC samples were collected at day 0 and day 28 after the second dose for TCRbeta chain sequencing. The CDR3 regions of human TCRbeta chains were analyzed by immunosequencing. As for the original processing: Repertoire TCRs were matched against a reference library of SARS-CoV-2-specific TCRs generated with the MIRA antigen-specificity platform. Breadth meant the fraction of unique TCRs that were SARS-CoV-2-associated, whereas depth meant the fraction of total T cells that were SARS-CoV-2-associated. Using the MIRA data, every spike-specific TCR was mapped to the spike region that the TCR reacted to and assigned to either a CD4 or a CD8 class. Log10-transformed breadth and depth values were compared by one-way ANOVA with Sidak's multiple comparisons tests. TCRdb re-hosts the immuneACCESS table, in-frame sequences only. Its copies lack some clones; in the studies checked, an unresolved V gene accounts for under half of them, and the cause for the rest is not known. V, J and clone size reflect that table, while D and trimming were determined from the DNA. The sample profile shows roughly 130,000 clones; about 90% of them were found once. The leading ten clones occupy around a sixth of the sample.

CDR1 and CDR2 are read off the germline V gene as SGHDT and YYEEEE. The CDR3 contains 14 residues, cysteine and phenylalanine counted. CDR3 DNA is the only sequence kept; it has 42 bases, read in frame from the first base. Trimming removed 4 bases from V and 1 base from J, leaving 11 bases between the germline ends. The source was peripheral blood, collected on day 0 of MenACWY control vaccination. This sequence originates from an adult in good health. The V and J genes are TRBV5-6 and TRBJ1-1; there is no confident call for the D gene. The CDR3 region has the sequence CASSVGRRNTEAFF. The base sequence is TGTGCCAGCAGCGTCGGACGGAGGAACACTGAAGCTTTCTTT.